This T cell receptor (beta chain) was identified during a study of graft-versus-host responses after intestinal transplantation. Overall study: Transplantation in recipients was multivisceral, liver-intestinal, or isolated intestinal. Broader study findings: Allograft clonal ratios (graft-versus-host to host-versus-graft) were high in patients who had graft-donor T cell macrochimerism. Recipient bone marrow held GvH clones, some seen earlier in ileum or blood.

A note on this clone: The antigen remains undetermined.

CDR1 PRHDT and CDR2 FYEKMQ come from the germline V gene (reference sequence). After removal of 1 base from V and 6 bases from J, the junction contained 6 bases not matched to a gene. The length of the CDR3 is 18 residues. Repertoires were generated with immunoSEQ multiplex PCR, while TCRdb's copy carries only in-frame clones and drops some. The sample consists of tens of thousands of clones, about 93% of them appearing once. This clonotype originated in a human donor who received an intestinal transplant. The J gene is TRBJ2-1, the V gene TRBV13; 16 bases match TRBD2. The source was unstimulated CD8+ T cells sorted from spleen or lymph node cells, collected before intestinal transplant. The CDR3 loop is CASSLEGTSGGAANEQFF. CDR3 nucleotide sequence: TGTGCCAGCAGCTTAGAGGGGACTAGCGGGGGGGCCGCCAATGAGCAGTTCTTC.